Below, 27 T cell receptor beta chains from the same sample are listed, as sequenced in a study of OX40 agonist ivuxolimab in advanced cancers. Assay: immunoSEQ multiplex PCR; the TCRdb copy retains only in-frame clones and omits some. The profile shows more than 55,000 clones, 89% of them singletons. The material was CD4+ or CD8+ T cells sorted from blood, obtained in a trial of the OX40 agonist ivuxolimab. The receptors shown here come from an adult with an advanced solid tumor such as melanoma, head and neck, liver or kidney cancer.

Here the CDR3 reads CASSLWGPRHTFF. CDR3 bases: TGTGCCAGCAGCTTGTGGGGGCCGAGACACACGTTCTTC. The chain has TRBV5-6 and TRBJ2-1, with a possible D match to TRBD1 (6 bases). V was clipped by 1 base and J by 15 bases, with 17 bases between them. Per the germline V gene, CDR1 is SGHDT and CDR2 is YYEEEE. This CDR3 spans 13 amino acids.

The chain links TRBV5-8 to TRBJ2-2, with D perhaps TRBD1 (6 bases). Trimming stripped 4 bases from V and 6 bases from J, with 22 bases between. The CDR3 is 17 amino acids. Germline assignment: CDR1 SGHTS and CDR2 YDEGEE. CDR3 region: CASSLGTGPLVPGELFF. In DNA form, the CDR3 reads TGTGCCAGCAGCCTTGGTACAGGGCCCCTTGTCCCCGGGGAGCTGTTTTTT.

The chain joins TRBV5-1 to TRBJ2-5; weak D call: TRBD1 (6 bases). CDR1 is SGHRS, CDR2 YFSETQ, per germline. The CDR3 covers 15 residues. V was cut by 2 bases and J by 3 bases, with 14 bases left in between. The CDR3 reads CASSFAGTQEETQYF. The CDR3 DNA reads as TGCGCCAGCAGCTTCGCCGGGACACAAGAAGAGACCCAGTACTTC. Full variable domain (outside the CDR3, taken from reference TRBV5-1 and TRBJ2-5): KAGVTQTPRYLIKTRGQQVTLSCSPISGHRSVSWYQQTPGQGLQFLFEYFSETQRNKGNFPGRFSGRQFSNSRSEMNVSTLELGDSALYLCASSFAGTQEETQYFGPGTRLLVL.

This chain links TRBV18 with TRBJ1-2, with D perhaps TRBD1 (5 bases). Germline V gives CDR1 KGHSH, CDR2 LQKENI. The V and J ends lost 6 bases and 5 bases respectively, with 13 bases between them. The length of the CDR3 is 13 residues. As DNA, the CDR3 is TGTGCCAGCTCCCCTGGGGCGGAGTATGGCTACACCTTC. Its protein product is CASSPGAEYGYTF.

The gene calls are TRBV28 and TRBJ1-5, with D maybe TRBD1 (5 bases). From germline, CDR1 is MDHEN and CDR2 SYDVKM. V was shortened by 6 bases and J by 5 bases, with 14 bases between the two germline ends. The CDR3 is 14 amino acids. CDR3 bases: TGTGCCAGCAGCCTCGGACAAAGCCATCAGCCCCAGCATTTT. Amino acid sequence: CASSLGQSHQPQHF.

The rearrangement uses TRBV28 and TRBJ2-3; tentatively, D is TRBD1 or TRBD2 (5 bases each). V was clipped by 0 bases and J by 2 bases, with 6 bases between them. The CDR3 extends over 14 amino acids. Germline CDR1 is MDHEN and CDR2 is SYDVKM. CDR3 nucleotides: TGTGCCAGCAGTTTATGGGGGACCACAGATACGCAGTATTTT. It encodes CASSLWGTTDTQYF.

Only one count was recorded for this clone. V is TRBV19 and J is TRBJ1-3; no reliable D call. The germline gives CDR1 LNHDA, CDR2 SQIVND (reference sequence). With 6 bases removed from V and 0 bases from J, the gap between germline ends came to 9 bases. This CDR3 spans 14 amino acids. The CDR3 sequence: CASRSASSGNTIYF. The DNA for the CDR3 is TGTGCCAGTAGGTCAGCCAGCTCTGGAAACACCATATATTTT.

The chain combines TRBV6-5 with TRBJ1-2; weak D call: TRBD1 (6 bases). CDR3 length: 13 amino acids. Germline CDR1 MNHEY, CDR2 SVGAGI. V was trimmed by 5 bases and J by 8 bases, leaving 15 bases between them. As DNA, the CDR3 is TGTGCCAGCAGTCCTTTTACAGGGCACGGCTACACCTTC. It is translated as CASSPFTGHGYTF.

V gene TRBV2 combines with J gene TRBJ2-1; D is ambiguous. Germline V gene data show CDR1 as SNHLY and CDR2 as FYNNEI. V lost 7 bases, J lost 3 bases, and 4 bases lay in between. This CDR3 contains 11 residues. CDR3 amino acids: CASNYYNEQFF. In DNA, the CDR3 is TGTGCCAGCAATTACTACAATGAGCAGTTCTTC. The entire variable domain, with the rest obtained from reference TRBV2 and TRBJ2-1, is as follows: EPEVTQTPSHQVTQMGQEVILRCVPISNHLYFYWYRQILGQKVEFLVSFYNNEISEKSEIFDDQFSVERPDGSNFTLKIRSTKLEDSAMYFCASNYYNEQFFGPGTRLTVL.

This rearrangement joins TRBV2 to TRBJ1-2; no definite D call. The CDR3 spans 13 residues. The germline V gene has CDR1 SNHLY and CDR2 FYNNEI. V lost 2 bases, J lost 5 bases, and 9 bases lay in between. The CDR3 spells CASSELSPYGYTF. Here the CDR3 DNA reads TGTGCCAGCAGTGAATTGTCCCCTTATGGCTACACCTTC.

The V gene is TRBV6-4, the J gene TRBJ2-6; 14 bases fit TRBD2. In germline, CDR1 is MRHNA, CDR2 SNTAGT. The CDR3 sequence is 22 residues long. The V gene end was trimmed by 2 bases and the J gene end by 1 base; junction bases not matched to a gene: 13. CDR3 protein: CASSDPGLAGDSCRSGANVLTF. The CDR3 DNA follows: TGTGCCAGCAGTGACCCGGGACTAGCGGGAGATAGTTGCCGGTCTGGGGCCAACGTCCTGACTTTC.

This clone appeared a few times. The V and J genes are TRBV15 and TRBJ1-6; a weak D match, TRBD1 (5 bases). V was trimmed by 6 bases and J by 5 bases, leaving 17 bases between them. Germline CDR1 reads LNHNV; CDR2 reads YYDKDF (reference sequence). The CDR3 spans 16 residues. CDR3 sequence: CATRDPGQFNNSPLHF. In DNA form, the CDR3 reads TGTGCCACCAGAGATCCAGGGCAGTTCAATAATTCACCCCTCCACTTT.

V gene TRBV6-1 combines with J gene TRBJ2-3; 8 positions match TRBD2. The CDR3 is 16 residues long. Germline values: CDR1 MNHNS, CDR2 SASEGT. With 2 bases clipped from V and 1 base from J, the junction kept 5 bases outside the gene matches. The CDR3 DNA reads TGTGCCAGCAGTGAACGCCACGGGAGGGGCACAGATACGCAGTATTTT. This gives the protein CASSERHGRGTDTQYF.

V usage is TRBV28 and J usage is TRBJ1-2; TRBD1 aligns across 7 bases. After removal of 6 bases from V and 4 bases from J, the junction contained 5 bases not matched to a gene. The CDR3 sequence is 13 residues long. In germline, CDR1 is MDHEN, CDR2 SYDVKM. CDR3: CASSPPGGYGYTF. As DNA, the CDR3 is TGTGCCAGCAGCCCTCCAGGGGGCTATGGCTACACCTTC.

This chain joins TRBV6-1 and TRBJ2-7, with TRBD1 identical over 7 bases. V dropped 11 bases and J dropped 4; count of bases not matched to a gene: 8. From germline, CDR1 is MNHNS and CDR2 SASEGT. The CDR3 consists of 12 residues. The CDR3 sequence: CASQTGWYEQYF. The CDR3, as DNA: TGTGCCTCCCAGACAGGGTGGTACGAGCAGTACTTC.

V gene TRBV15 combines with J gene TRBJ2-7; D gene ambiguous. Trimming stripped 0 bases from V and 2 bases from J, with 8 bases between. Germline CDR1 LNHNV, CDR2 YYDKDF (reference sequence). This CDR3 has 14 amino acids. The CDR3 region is CATSRELPPYEQYF. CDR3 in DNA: TGTGCCACCAGCAGAGAGCTACCACCCTACGAGCAGTACTTC.

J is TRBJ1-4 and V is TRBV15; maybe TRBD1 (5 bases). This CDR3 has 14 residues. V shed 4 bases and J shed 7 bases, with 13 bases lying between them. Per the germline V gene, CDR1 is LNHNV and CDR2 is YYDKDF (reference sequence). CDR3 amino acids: CATSTGGTSEKLFF. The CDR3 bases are TGTGCCACCAGCACAGGAGGGACCTCTGAAAAACTGTTTTTT.

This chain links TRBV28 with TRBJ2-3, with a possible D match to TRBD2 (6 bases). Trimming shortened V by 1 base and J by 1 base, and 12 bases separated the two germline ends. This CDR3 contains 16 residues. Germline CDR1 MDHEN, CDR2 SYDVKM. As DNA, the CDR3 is TGTGCCAGCAGTTTATTTTTTGGCGGGGGCACAGATACGCAGTATTTT. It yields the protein CASSLFFGGGTDTQYF.

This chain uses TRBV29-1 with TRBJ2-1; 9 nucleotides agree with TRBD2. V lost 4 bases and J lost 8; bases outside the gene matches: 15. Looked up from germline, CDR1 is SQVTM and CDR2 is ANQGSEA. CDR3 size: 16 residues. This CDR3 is CSVVGGGRATADEQFF. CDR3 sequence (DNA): TGCAGCGTTGTGGGAGGCGGGAGGGCAACGGCGGATGAGCAGTTCTTC.

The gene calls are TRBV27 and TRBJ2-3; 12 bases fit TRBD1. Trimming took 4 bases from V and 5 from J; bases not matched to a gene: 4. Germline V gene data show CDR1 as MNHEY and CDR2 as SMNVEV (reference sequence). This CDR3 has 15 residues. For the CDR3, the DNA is TGTGCCAGCAGTTGGGACAGGGGGCGGCAAGATACGCAGTATTTT. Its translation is CASSWDRGRQDTQYF.

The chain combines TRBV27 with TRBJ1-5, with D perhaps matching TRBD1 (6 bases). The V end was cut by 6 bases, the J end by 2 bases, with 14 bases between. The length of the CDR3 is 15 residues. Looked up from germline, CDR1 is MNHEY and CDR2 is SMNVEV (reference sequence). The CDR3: CASSPQGRGNQPQHF. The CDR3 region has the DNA TGTGCCAGCAGCCCACAGGGTAGGGGCAATCAGCCCCAGCATTTT.

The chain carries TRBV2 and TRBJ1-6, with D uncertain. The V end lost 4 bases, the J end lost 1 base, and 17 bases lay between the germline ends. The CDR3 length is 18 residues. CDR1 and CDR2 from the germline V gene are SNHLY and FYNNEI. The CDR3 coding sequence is TGTGCCAGCAGTGCGATGAAGGGTTCGGAATCCTATAATTCACCCCTCCACTTT. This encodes CASSAMKGSESYNSPLHF.

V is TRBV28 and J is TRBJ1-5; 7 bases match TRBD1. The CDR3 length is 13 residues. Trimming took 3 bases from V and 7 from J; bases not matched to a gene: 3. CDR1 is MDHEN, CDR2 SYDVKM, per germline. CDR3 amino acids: CASSFRTGQPQHF. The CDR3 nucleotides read TGTGCCAGCAGTTTTCGGACAGGACAGCCCCAGCATTTT.

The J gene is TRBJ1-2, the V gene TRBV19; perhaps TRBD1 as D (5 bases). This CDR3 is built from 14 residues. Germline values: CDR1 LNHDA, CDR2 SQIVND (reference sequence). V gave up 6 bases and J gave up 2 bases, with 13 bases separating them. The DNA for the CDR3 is TGTGCCAGTAGCCGACAGAGAGTCAACTATGGCTACACCTTC. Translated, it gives CASSRQRVNYGYTF. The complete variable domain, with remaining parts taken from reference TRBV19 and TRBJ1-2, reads DGGITQSPKYLFRKEGQNVTLSCEQNLNHDAMYWYRQDPGQGLRLIYYSQIVNDFQKGDIAEGYSVSREKKESFPLTVTSAQKNPTAFYLCASSRQRVNYGYTFGSGTRLTVV.

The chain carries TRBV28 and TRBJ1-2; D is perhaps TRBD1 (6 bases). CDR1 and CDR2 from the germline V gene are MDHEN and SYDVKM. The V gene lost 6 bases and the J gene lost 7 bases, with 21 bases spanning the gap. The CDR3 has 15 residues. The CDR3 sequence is CASRGRGALDVGYTF. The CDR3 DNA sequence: TGTGCCAGCAGGGGGAGGGGGGCCTTGGATGTTGGCTACACCTTC.

The CDR3 DNA reads as TGTGCCAGAGAGTGTGGTGAGCAGTTCTTC. Translated: CARECGEQFF. The V and J genes are TRBV19 and TRBJ2-1; D unclear. Germline assignment: CDR1 LNHDA and CDR2 SQIVND (reference sequence). The V and J ends lost 9 bases and 9 bases respectively, with 9 bases between them. The CDR3 has 10 residues.

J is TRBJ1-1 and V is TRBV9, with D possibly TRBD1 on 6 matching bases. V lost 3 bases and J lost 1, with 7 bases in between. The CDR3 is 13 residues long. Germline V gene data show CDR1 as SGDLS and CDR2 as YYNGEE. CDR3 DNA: TGTGCCAGCAGCGGACAGGCGAACACTGAAGCTTTCTTT. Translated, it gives CASSGQANTEAFF.